A selection of T cell receptor beta chains follows, all from one sample in a study of blood T cells in healthy people across ages. MiXCR, run by TCRdb on the 5' RACE reads, gives a single entry per CDR3 protein. The sample has almost 800,000 distinct CDR3 sequences; roughly 64% are singletons. Source material: blood. All receptors come from a man younger than 45 in good health. Each CDR3 is given with its conserved first and last residue. The D gene is left open where the match is weak. Not every row has a clone size; where given, it reads once, few, many or a size class.

-	TRBV12-3/TRBV12-4	12	-	TRBJ1-2	TGTGCCAGCAGGCACGACAGCTATGGCTACACCTTC	CASRHDSYGYTF
-	TRBV4-1	15	TRBD1	TRBJ1-1	TGCGCCAGCAGCCTAGCCTTCCGGACAGGGGTTGAAGCTTTCTTT	CASSLAFRTGVEAFF
once	TRBV5-1	14	TRBD1	TRBJ2-1	TGCGCCAGCAGCTTTACGACAGGGGAAAGTGAGCAGTTCTTC	CASSFTTGESEQFF
few	TRBV12-3/TRBV12-4	13	-	TRBJ2-5	TGTGCCAGCAGTTTAGAGGGCGCCGGGACTCAGTACTTC	CASSLEGAGTQYF
-	TRBV7-9	13	-	TRBJ2-7	TGTGCCAGCAGCTTCCAGACACGCTACGAGCAGTACTTC	CASSFQTRYEQYF
-	TRBV7-8	14	TRBD2	TRBJ2-7	TGTGCCAGCAGCTGGAGCGGGAGGGGGTCGGAGCAGTACTTC	CASSWSGRGSEQYF
few	TRBV7-2	11	-	TRBJ2-7	TGTGCCAGCAGCTTAGGGGGGTGGTCGTACTTC	CASSLGGWSYF
-	TRBV12-3/TRBV12-4	15	TRBD1	TRBJ1-1	TGTGCCAGCAGCTTAAGGGGACAGGGCGACACTGAAGCTTTCTTT	CASSLRGQGDTEAFF
few	TRBV20-1	14	TRBD2	TRBJ2-7	TGCAGTGCTAGGACTAGCGGGAGGCGGTACGAGCAGTACTTC	CSARTSGRRYEQYF
-	TRBV12-3/TRBV12-4	15	-	TRBJ1-2	TGTGCCAGCCGGAGGTCCATGGGAGGGCACTATGGCTACACCTTC	CASRRSMGGHYGYTF
-	TRBV7-6	14	TRBD2	TRBJ2-4	TGTGCCAGCAGCCTTGCAACCACAGCGGGAGCTCAGTACTTC	CASSLATTAGAQYF
-	TRBV10-3	14	-	TRBJ2-7	TGTGCCATCAGGGACTTAACCTACTCCTACGAGCAGTACTTC	CAIRDLTYSYEQYF
-	TRBV7-6	17	TRBD2	TRBJ2-1	TGTGCCAGCAGCTTTAAGACTAGCGGGAATATTATAAATGAGCAGTTCTTC	CASSFKTSGNIINEQFF
few	TRBV6-5	11	-	TRBJ1-5	TGTGCCAGCGGGGTCAATCAGCCCCAGCATTTT	CASGVNQPQHF
-	TRBV7-9	16	-	TRBJ2-7	TGTGCCAGCAGCGATACCCGGGCGGGGGCCTACAATGAGCAGTACTTC	CASSDTRAGAYNEQYF
-	TRBV12-3/TRBV12-4	12	-	TRBJ2-1	TGTGCCAGCAGTTTTGGAACGGCGGAGCAGTTCTTC	CASSFGTAEQFF